The rows below give T cell receptor beta chains drawn from one sample of a study of T cells in tumors and immune-related adverse events. Some clones are missing from TCRdb's copy, which holds only in-frame ones; the method was immunoSEQ multiplex PCR. The sample includes around 600 clones, roughly 89% of them seen just once. The specimen was tumor tissue, collected from a patient treated with anti-PD-1 therapy. The receptors come from a female donor with metastatic renal cell carcinoma. CDR3s leave out the opening cysteine and the closing phenylalanine or tryptophan.

v_gene: TRBV27; CDR3aa: ASSLRGGKNTGELF
v_gene: TRBV5-1; CDR3aa: ASSPGTSGANTGELF
v_gene: TRBV29-1; CDR3aa: SVEEGLGQFPPYGYT
v_gene: TRBV30; CDR3aa: AWSVKRILQNYGYT
v_gene: TRBV14; CDR3aa: ASSQARGIGTDTQY
v_gene: TRBV9; CDR3aa: ASSVGRGGSIETQY
v_gene: TRBV5-4; CDR3aa: ASSSQYEQF
v_gene: TRBV5-4; CDR3aa: ASSLAVGSSSGANVLT
v_gene: TRBV11-2; CDR3aa: ASSLVTLNTEAF
v_gene: TRBV4-1; CDR3aa: ASSQGVAATYNEQF
v_gene: TRBV5-8; CDR3aa: ASSFDGGGTDTQY
v_gene: TRBV5-4; CDR3aa: ASSLALVGSQETQY
v_gene: TRBV7-6; CDR3aa: ASSLPGQMYEQY
v_gene: TRBV13; CDR3aa: ASSFTGTFPNYGYT
v_gene: TRBV2; CDR3aa: ASSGASYNEQF
v_gene: TRBV11-3; CDR3aa: ASSRQGDTYEQY
v_gene: TRBV18; CDR3aa: ASSPSEGTEAF
v_gene: TRBV30; CDR3aa: ACSTSSSYNEQF
v_gene: TRBV6-5; CDR3aa: ASSSLGQGKF
v_gene: TRBV10-1; CDR3aa: ASSESTGAEQY
v_gene: TRBV6-5; CDR3aa: ASSVTGTANTEAF
v_gene: TRBV30; CDR3aa: AWSVDRVRSGANVLT
v_gene: TRBV13; CDR3aa: ASSPQLDRGPNTEAF
v_gene: TRBV7-6; CDR3aa: ASSLGSYNEQF
v_gene: TRBV6-1; CDR3aa: ASSEGRMRVGYT
v_gene: TRBV13; CDR3aa: ASSFGRTNTGELF
v_gene: TRBV4-3; CDR3aa: ASSPLAGGRYGYT
v_gene: TRBV5-1; CDR3aa: ASSLDSRGTEAF
v_gene: TRBV12-5; CDR3aa: ASGLPTTVMGTDTQY
v_gene: TRBV5-1; CDR3aa: ASSSVTGEEGTQY
v_gene: TRBV4-2; CDR3aa: ASSQVWDSSYEQY
v_gene: TRBV7-6; CDR3aa: ASSLTGGIADTQY
v_gene: TRBV19; CDR3aa: ASSIDGLAGSYNEQF
v_gene: TRBV10-3; CDR3aa: AITENTGELF
v_gene: TRBV19; CDR3aa: ASSISGYGNTIY
v_gene: TRBV4-2; CDR3aa: ASSQDGGLYEQY
v_gene: TRBV28; CDR3aa: ASSLWDRGGPLH